The TCR beta chain under discussion was sequenced for a study of regulatory T cells in long-lasting Graves disease. The time point is: newly diagnosed GD, antithyroid drugs for less than 3 months. Construction of the TCR library relied on RNA isolated from PBMCs. The germline gives CDR1 ENHRY, CDR2 SYGVKD. The CDR3 runs 15 residues. The trim removed 4 bases at V and 1 base at J, leaving 2 bases unmatched. This clonotype was seen more than once but under ten times. Combining iRepertoire HTBI primers with Arm-PCR of CDR3 regions, the authors built TCR beta libraries. TCRdb ran MiXCR on the multiplex PCR reads and lists one entry per CDR3 protein. There are more than 450,000 distinct CDR3 sequences in the sample; about 16% occur only once, and 12% lies in the top ten. These data were likewise used in another study, on T cells in Graves' hyperthyroidism and ophthalmopathy.

This clonotype was sampled from a man in his forties with Graves disease. The chain is built from TRBV10-3 and TRBJ1-4, with 8 nucleotides matching TRBD1. The specimen comprised peripheral blood mononuclear cells (PBMCs), sampled at new diagnosis, from a patient treated with antithyroid drugs. CDR3: CAISVDRGTNEKLFF. CDR3 DNA: TGTGCCATCAGTGTCGACAGGGGAACTAATGAAAAACTGTTTTTT.